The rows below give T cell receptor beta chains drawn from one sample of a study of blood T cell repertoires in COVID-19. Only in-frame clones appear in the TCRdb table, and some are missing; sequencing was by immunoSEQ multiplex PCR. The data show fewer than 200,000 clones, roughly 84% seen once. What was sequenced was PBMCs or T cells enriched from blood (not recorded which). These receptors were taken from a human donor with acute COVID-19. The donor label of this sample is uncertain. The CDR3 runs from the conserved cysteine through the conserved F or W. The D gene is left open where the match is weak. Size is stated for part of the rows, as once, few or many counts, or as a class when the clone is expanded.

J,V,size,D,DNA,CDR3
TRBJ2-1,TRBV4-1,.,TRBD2,TGCGCCAGCAGCCAACGGACTAGCGGGGGGGCCTATGAGCAGTTCTTC,CASSQRTSGGAYEQFF
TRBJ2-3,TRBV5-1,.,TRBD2,TGCGCCAGCAGCCAAGGGAGACTAGCGGGCACAGATACGCAGTATTTT,CASSQGRLAGTDTQYF
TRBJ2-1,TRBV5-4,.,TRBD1,TGTGCCAGCAGCTTGGACGGGACAGGGATCCCCTTAAGCTCCTACAATGAGCAGTTCTTC,CASSLDGTGIPLSSYNEQFF
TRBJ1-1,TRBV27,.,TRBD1,TGTGCCAGCAGCCGACAGGGGTGGGGCACTGAAGCTTTCTTT,CASSRQGWGTEAFF
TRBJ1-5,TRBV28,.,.,TGTGCCAGCAGTTTAGGGGGGGGCGAGGGTCAGCCCCAGCATTTT,CASSLGGGEGQPQHF
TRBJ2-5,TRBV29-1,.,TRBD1,TGCAGCGTTGAGGGGACAGGTCGGACCCAGTACTTC,CSVEGTGRTQYF
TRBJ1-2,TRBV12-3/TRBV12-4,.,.,TGTGCCAGCAGTAACCGGACACGGGAGGGCTACACCTTC,CASSNRTREGYTF
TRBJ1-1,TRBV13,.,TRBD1,TGTGCCAGCAGCCAGGACAGGGCAGGAGAGGCGGAAGCTTTCTTT,CASSQDRAGEAEAFF
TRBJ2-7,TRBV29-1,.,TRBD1,TGCAGCGTCACCGGGACAGGGAAATACGAGCAGTACTTC,CSVTGTGKYEQYF
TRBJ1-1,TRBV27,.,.,TGTGCCAGCAGCACAGGGCCCAACGCTTTCTTT,CASSTGPNAFF
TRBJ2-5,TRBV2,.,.,TGTGCCAGCAGAGAAGGGTCTAACCAAGAGACCCAGTACTTC,CASREGSNQETQYF
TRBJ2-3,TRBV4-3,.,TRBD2,TGCGCCAGCAGCCAAGTCTTAACTAGCGGGGCGGATACGCAGTATTTT,CASSQVLTSGADTQYF
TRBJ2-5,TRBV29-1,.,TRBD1,TGCAGCTTACGACAGGGGGCAGGAGAGACCCAGTACTTC,CSLRQGAGETQYF
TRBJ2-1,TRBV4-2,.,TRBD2,TGTGCCAGCAGCCAAGATCCATTAGCGGGGGTGTTCTTC,CASSQDPLAGVFF
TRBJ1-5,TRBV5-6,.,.,TGTGCCAGCAGCTTCCCAGATTATAGCAATCAGCCCCAGCATTTT,CASSFPDYSNQPQHF
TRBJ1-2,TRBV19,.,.,TGTGCCAGTAGTATACAGGGGCCTGGCTACACCTTC,CASSIQGPGYTF
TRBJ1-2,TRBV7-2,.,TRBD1,TGTGCCAGCAGCTCGGGGGGGGACAGTGGGGCCTATGGCTACACCTTC,CASSSGGDSGAYGYTF
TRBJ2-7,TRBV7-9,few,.,TGTGCCAGCAGCACAGGACAGACCAACGAGCAGTACTTC,CASSTGQTNEQYF
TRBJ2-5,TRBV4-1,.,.,TGCGCCAGCAGCCAAGCAGATCAAGAGACCCAGTACTTC,CASSQADQETQYF
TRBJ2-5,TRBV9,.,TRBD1,TGTGCCAGCAGCGCAGGCGGTGGCGGGACAGGGGAGACCCAGTACTTC,CASSAGGGGTGETQYF
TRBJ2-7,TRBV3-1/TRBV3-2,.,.,TGTGCCAGCAGCCAAGGAGGGATCACATACGAGCAGTACTTC,CASSQGGITYEQYF
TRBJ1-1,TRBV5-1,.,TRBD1,TGCGCCAGCAGCTCTTGGGCAGGGGGCCAGAACACTGAAGCTTTCTTT,CASSSWAGGQNTEAFF
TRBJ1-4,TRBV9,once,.,TGTGCCAGCAGCTCCCCCTCAGGGCCCTCGGGCAGTGATGAAAAACTGTTTTTT,CASSSPSGPSGSDEKLFF
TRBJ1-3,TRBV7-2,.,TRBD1,TGTGCCAGCAGCTCACAGGGGAGGGGAAACACCATATATTTT,CASSSQGRGNTIYF
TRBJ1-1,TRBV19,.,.,TGTGCCAGTAGTATTCGACGGGTGGGGAACACTGAAGCTTTCTTT,CASSIRRVGNTEAFF
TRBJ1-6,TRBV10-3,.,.,TGTGCCATCGGGGGAGGGGGGTTATCGGGGAATTCACCCCTCCACTTT,CAIGGGGLSGNSPLHF
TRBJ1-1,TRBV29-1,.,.,TGCAGCGTTGACAGGGTAGCTGAAGCTTTCTTT,CSVDRVAEAFF
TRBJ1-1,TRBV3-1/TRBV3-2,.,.,TGTGCCAGCAGCCAAGCGGTCACTGAAGCTTTCTTT,CASSQAVTEAFF
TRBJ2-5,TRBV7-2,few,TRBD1,TGTGCCAGCATCCTCAGGGCGACAGGGTCTCACCAAGAGACCCAGTACTTC,CASILRATGSHQETQYF
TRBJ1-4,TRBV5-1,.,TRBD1,TGCGCCAGCAGCCCCGCGAGACAGGGCCTTAATGAAAAACTGTTTTTT,CASSPARQGLNEKLFF